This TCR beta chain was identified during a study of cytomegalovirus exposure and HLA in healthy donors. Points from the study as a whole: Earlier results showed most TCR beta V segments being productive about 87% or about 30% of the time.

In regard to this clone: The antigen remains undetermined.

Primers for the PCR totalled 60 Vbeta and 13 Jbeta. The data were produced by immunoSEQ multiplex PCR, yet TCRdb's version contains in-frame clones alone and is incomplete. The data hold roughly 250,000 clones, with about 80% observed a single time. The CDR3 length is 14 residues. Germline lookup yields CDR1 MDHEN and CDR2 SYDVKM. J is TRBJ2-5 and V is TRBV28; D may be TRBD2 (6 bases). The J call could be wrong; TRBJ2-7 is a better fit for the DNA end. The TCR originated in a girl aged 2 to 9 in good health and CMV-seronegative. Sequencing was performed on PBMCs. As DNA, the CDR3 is TGTGCCAGCAGTTTTCTAGCGAACGACTACGAGCAGTACTTC. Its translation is CASSFLANDYEQYF.